These T cell receptor beta chains were read from a single sample in a study of cytotoxic CD8 clonotypes in ibrutinib-treated CLL. The table came from immunoSEQ multiplex PCR; TCRdb's copy has only in-frame clones and leaves some out. The data show about 16,000 clones, 55% to 80% seen once. The source material was PBMCs, sampled before ibrutinib treatment. Receptors originate from a human donor with chronic lymphocytic leukemia. The CDR3 runs from the conserved cysteine through the conserved F or W. The D gene is left open where the match is weak. A row's size may be missing; if present it is once, few, many or a size class.

cdr3_nt cdr3_aa d_call clone_size j_call v_call
TGTGCCAGCAGCCAGGCAGCGGGGGGCGCTAATACGAACACCGGGGAGCTGTTTTTT CASSQAAGGANTNTGELFF TRBD2 - TRBJ2-2 TRBV4-2
TGTGCCAGCAGCTTGGCGGCTAGCGGGGCCTTCTTCTACGAGCAGTACTTC CASSLAASGAFFYEQYF TRBD2 - TRBJ2-7 TRBV5-5
TGCAGCGTTGTGGCAGGCGGCTACACCTTC CSVVAGGYTF - - TRBJ1-2 TRBV29-1
TGCAGCGCCGATTTACCGGGACATTATTCTACTGAGCAACAGTTCTTC CSADLPGHYSTEQQFF - - TRBJ2-1 TRBV29-1
TGTGCCAGCAGCCAATCGACAATGACAGGGGGGCCCGATGGCTACACCTTC CASSQSTMTGGPDGYTF TRBD1 - TRBJ1-2 TRBV16
TGTGCCAGCATGGACAGGGAAAACGGGGAGCTGTTTTTT CASMDRENGELFF TRBD1 medium-sized TRBJ2-2 TRBV6-4
TGCGCCAGCAGCTTAGGTGATCTGTACGACTATGGCTACACCTTC CASSLGDLYDYGYTF - few TRBJ1-2 TRBV5-1
TGTGCCAGCAGCTCGCGACAGGGGGCGAATTCACCCCTCCACTTT CASSSRQGANSPLHF TRBD1 - TRBJ1-6 TRBV7-2
TGCAGCGTTGCGGGACAGGGGGCGCCTGAAGCTTTCTTT CSVAGQGAPEAFF TRBD1 - TRBJ1-1 TRBV29-1
TGTGCCAGCAGCCAAGTCCACGGACAGGGCGACTATGGCTACACCTTC CASSQVHGQGDYGYTF TRBD1 - TRBJ1-2 TRBV14
TGTGCCAGTAGTATGGGCCCTACGCAGTATTTT CASSMGPTQYF - - TRBJ2-3 TRBV19
TGTGCCAGCAGTCTCAGCTTAGCGGGGGCCTACAATGAGCAGTTCTTC CASSLSLAGAYNEQFF TRBD2 - TRBJ2-1 TRBV27
TGTGCCAGCAGCCAAGATAGAGACGGACAGGGGTGGTACGGGGAGCTGTTTTTT CASSQDRDGQGWYGELFF TRBD1 - TRBJ2-2 TRBV4-2
TGCGCCAGCAGCCCCAGGACTACCCAGAGCGCTGAAGCTTTCTTT CASSPRTTQSAEAFF - medium-sized TRBJ1-1 TRBV4-1
TGTGCCAGCAGCGCAAGGGTATCTGAAGCTTTCTTT CASSARVSEAFF - few TRBJ1-1 TRBV7-9
TGTGCCAGCAGCTTAGCAGGGAGTAACTATGGCTACACCTTC CASSLAGSNYGYTF - few TRBJ1-2 TRBV7-8
TGTGCCAGCAGCGTGAGTAGCGGGGGGGCCAACGAGCAGTACTTC CASSVSSGGANEQYF TRBD2 - TRBJ2-7 TRBV9
TGCGCCAGCAGTGACAGGAGGGGCAATGAGCAGTTCTTC CASSDRRGNEQFF - - TRBJ2-1 TRBV10-1
TGTGCCAGCAGCTTCGGGACAGCCCGCTACGAGCAGTACTTC CASSFGTARYEQYF TRBD1 - TRBJ2-7 TRBV11-3
TGTGCCAGCTCAGCCCGGGACATGGACTACTACGAGCAGTACTTC CASSARDMDYYEQYF - - TRBJ2-7 TRBV18
TGTGCCAGCAGCGTACTAGCGGGGGGGCAGAACGGGGAGCTGTTTTTT CASSVLAGGQNGELFF TRBD2 - TRBJ2-2 TRBV9
TGTGCCTGGAGTACGTACAAACAGGGATATAACTATGGCTACACCTTC CAWSTYKQGYNYGYTF - - TRBJ1-2 TRBV30
TGTGCCAGCAGCGTAGGAGGGGCAACTAATGAAAAACTGTTTTTT CASSVGGATNEKLFF - - TRBJ1-4 TRBV9
TGTGCCTGGAGTGTGTCCGCCGATGGCTACACCTTC CAWSVSADGYTF - - TRBJ1-2 TRBV30
TGTGCCAGCAGCTTGGTGCTTGCGGATGAGCAGTTCTTC CASSLVLADEQFF - - TRBJ2-1 TRBV5-4
TGTGCCTGGAGTGCCCCACTAGCGGGGGCACCAGATACGCAGTATTTT CAWSAPLAGAPDTQYF TRBD2 - TRBJ2-3 TRBV30
TGTGCCAGCTCACCACAGGGTGCGGGCAGCGTCTCTTCCTACGAGCAGTACTTC CASSPQGAGSVSSYEQYF - - TRBJ2-7 TRBV18
TGTGCCAGCAGCTTAAGTCGACAGAGGGGAGGAGAGACCCAGTACTTC CASSLSRQRGGETQYF - - TRBJ2-5 TRBV7-9
TGTGCCAGCAGTGAATTTTGGCTGGGGGCCATGAATGAGCAGTTCTTC CASSEFWLGAMNEQFF - - TRBJ2-1 TRBV2
TGTGCCAGCAGATACGGGACATCCAACACCGGGGAGCTGTTTTTT CASRYGTSNTGELFF - - TRBJ2-2 TRBV6-5
TGCGCCAGCAGCTTGGACGGGGATAAGACAGATACGCAGTATTTT CASSLDGDKTDTQYF - - TRBJ2-3 TRBV5-1
TGTGCCACCAACAGGGGATCCACAGATACGCAGTATTTT CATNRGSTDTQYF TRBD1 few TRBJ2-3 TRBV6-6
TGTGCCAGCAGTGAAGCCGGGGTTCTTAGCAATCAGCCCCAGCATTTT CASSEAGVLSNQPQHF - - TRBJ1-5 TRBV2
TGCGCCAGCAGGGCCGGGACAGGGAACACTGAAGCTTTCTTT CASRAGTGNTEAFF TRBD1 - TRBJ1-1 TRBV5-1
TGTGCCAGTAGTATAGCGGGGGAGAACAATGAGCAGTTCTTC CASSIAGENNEQFF - - TRBJ2-1 TRBV19
TGTGCCAGCAGCTCTTGGGGCGGGACTGAAGCTTTCTTT CASSSWGGTEAFF - - TRBJ1-1 TRBV7-2
TGTGCCAGCAGCCCAGGACAAAATGAAAAACTGTTTTTT CASSPGQNEKLFF - - TRBJ1-4 TRBV7-6
TGTGCCAGTAGTATAACAGGGGACGCAGGAGGGGAGACCCAGTACTTC CASSITGDAGGETQYF - - TRBJ2-5 TRBV19
TGCGCCAGCAGCAACGGGAATAATATGAAAGAGACCCAGTACTTC CASSNGNNMKETQYF - - TRBJ2-5 TRBV5-1
TGTGCCAGCAGCTTAACAGGACTAGCGGATAATGAGCAGTTCTTC CASSLTGLADNEQFF TRBD2 - TRBJ2-1 TRBV11-3
TGTGCCAGCAGGGAGACAGGGAAATACTCACCCCTCCACTTT CASRETGKYSPLHF TRBD1 - TRBJ1-6 TRBV6-5
TGTGCCAGCAGTACTCCGGGACCCCTAGGGGGAAACACCATATATTTT CASSTPGPLGGNTIYF - - TRBJ1-3 TRBV28